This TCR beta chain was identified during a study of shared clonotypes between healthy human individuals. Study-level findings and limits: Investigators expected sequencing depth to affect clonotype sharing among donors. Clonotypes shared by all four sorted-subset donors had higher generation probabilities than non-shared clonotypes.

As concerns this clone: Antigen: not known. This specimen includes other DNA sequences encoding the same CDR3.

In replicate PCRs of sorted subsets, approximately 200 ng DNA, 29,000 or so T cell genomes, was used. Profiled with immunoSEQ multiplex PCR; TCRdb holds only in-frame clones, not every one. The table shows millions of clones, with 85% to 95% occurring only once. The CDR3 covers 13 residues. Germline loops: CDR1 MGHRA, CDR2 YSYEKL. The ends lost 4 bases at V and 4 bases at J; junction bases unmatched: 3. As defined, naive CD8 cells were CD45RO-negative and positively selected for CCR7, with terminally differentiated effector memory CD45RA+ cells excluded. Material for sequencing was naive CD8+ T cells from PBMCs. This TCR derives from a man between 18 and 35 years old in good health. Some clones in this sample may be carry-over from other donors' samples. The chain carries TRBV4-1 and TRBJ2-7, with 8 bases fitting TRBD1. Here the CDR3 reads CASSLWTGYEQYF. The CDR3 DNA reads TGCGCCAGCAGCCTCTGGACAGGGTACGAGCAGTACTTC.